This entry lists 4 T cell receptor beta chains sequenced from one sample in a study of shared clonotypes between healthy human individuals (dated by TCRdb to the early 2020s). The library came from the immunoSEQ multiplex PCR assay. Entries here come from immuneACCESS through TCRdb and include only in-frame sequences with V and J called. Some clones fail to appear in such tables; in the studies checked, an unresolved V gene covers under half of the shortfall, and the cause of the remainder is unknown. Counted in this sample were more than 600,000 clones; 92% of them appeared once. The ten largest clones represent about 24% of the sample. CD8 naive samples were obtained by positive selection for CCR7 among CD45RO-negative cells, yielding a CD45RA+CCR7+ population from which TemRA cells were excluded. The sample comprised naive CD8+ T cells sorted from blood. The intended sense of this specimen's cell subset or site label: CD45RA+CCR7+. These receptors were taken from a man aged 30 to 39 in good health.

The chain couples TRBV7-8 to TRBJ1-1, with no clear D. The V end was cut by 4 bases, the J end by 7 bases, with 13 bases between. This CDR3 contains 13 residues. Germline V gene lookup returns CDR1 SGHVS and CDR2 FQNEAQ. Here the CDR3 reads CASSSHKLYEAFF. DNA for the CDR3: TGTGCCAGCAGCTCCCACAAGCTATATGAAGCTTTCTTT.

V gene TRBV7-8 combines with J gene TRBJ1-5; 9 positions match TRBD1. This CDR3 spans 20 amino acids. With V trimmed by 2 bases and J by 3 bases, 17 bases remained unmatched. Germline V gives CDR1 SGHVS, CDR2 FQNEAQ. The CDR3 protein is CASSLILGTGPKGYNQPQHF. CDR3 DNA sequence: TGTGCCAGCAGCTTAATTCTCGGGACAGGGCCCAAAGGATACAATCAGCCCCAGCATTTT.

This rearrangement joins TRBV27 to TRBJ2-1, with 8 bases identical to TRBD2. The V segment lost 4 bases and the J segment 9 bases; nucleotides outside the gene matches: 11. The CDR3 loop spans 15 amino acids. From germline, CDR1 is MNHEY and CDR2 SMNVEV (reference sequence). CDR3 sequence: CASSSGLGPPGEQFF. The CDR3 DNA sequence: TGTGCCAGCAGTTCGGGACTAGGGCCCCCCGGTGAGCAGTTCTTC.

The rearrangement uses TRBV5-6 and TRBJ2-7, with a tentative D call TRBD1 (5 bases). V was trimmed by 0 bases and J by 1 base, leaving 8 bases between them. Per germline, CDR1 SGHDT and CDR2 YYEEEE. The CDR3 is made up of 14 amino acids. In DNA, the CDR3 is TGTGCCAGCAGCTTGGGGGGCGAGTCCTACGAGCAGTACTTC. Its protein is CASSLGGESYEQYF.